The rows below give T cell receptor beta chains drawn from one sample of a study of cytomegalovirus exposure and HLA in healthy donors. Repertoires were generated with immunoSEQ multiplex PCR, while TCRdb's copy carries only in-frame clones and drops some. The sample records over 250,000 clones, 80% to 90% being singletons. Sequenced sample: PBMCs. All receptors come from a woman between 18 and 29 years old in good health and CMV-seronegative. Both conserved end residues are part of each CDR3. D genes are given only for firm matches.

d_call	v_call	j_call	cdr3_aa
TRBD1	TRBV30	TRBJ1-1	CAWRAGGTEAFF
.	TRBV2	TRBJ2-4	CASSEFSGVKTKNIQYF
TRBD1	TRBV29-1	TRBJ2-7	CSVSRQGTYEQYF
.	TRBV2	TRBJ1-5	CASREIYSNQPQHF
.	TRBV5-6	TRBJ1-5	CASSLGTVNSNQPQHF
TRBD1	TRBV5-1	TRBJ2-5	CASSPEDRVGETQYF
TRBD1	TRBV9	TRBJ1-4	CASSVETGQAIEKLFF
.	TRBV5-1	TRBJ2-1	CASSIRTDNEQFF
.	TRBV29-1	TRBJ1-1	CSVHINRDTEAFF
TRBD1	TRBV19	TRBJ1-2	CASSLQGDYGYTF
TRBD2	TRBV6-5	TRBJ2-2	CASSFWTSRAGELFF
.	TRBV4-1	TRBJ1-1	CASRSTGSAWTEAFF
TRBD1	TRBV9	TRBJ1-2	CASSPRDSQNYGYTF
TRBD1	TRBV5-6	TRBJ1-2	CASSPTGTGSLYGYTF
.	TRBV2	TRBJ1-2	CASIGTVPFYGYTF
TRBD1	TRBV7-9	TRBJ2-7	CASSLGGLRDSSYEQYF
.	TRBV19	TRBJ1-2	CASSPWQYGYTF
.	TRBV19	TRBJ1-1	CASSIIGDTEAFF
.	TRBV5-1	TRBJ1-1	CASSPSLNTEAFF
.	TRBV5-1	TRBJ2-7	CASRRAPYEQYF
.	TRBV5-1	TRBJ2-1	CASSLEGVAYNEQFF
.	TRBV5-4	TRBJ2-2	CASSLRGLNTGELFF
.	TRBV25-1	TRBJ2-2	CASSELRHSNTGELFF
TRBD2	TRBV5-4	TRBJ2-2	CASSSGLAEYTGELFF
TRBD1	TRBV29-1	TRBJ1-1	CSGTGQGEWNTEAFF
.	TRBV27	TRBJ2-2	CASSSDTNTGELFF
TRBD2	TRBV4-3	TRBJ2-7	CASSLDRTLAGGGEQYF
.	TRBV4-1	TRBJ2-3	CASSLQGGGVDTQYF
TRBD1	TRBV9	TRBJ1-5	CASSLSGTGDQPQHF
TRBD1	TRBV14	TRBJ2-3	CASRLGQRHTDTQYF
.	TRBV6-5	TRBJ1-5	CASSYSGDQPQHF
TRBD1	TRBV5-1	TRBJ2-7	CASSPGDRGIHEQYF
.	TRBV29-1	TRBJ1-1	CSVGKGRAGMNTEAFF